These 16 T cell receptor beta chains originate from one sample sequenced in a study of blood T cells in healthy people across ages. A second roughly 7 to 11 cycle PCR used barcoded and J-beta primers. MiXCR, applied by TCRdb to the 5' RACE reads, yields one record per CDR3 protein. The table has more than 1 million distinct CDR3 sequences, around 43% seen once. What was sequenced was blood. Receptors were obtained from a woman in her sixties in good health.

The J gene is TRBJ2-4, the V gene TRBV20-1; TRBD1 matches 7 bases. Judging by the DNA end, TRBJ2-7 fits better; the J call may be wrong. CDR1 and CDR2 from the germline V gene are DFQATT and SNEGSKA (reference sequence). The CDR3 has 16 residues. The chain's CDR3 is CSAREERGLPSYEQYF. Written as DNA, the CDR3 is TGCAGTGCTAGAGAGGAGAGGGGGCTGCCCTCCTACGAGCAGTACTTC.

This chain joins TRBV12-3 or TRBV12-4 and TRBJ2-2; the match to TRBD1 covers 7 bases. This CDR3 comprises 16 residues. V dropped 8 bases and J dropped 0; count of bases not matched to a gene: 9. In nucleotides, the CDR3 is TGTGCCAGCCTAGCCTCGGGACAGACGAACACCGGGGAGCTGTTTTTT. It translates to CASLASGQTNTGELFF.

The chain has TRBV5-6 and TRBJ2-5; D is unresolved. The DNA matches TRBJ2-7 better at its end, which makes the J call doubtful. Germline CDR1 and CDR2: SGHDT and YYEEEE. There are 14 residues in the CDR3. CDR3 sequence (DNA): TGTGCCAGCAGCTTGGCCGTAATGGCTTACGAGCAGTACTTC. This gives the protein CASSLAVMAYEQYF.

A single count supports this clonotype. V gene TRBV6-5 combines with J gene TRBJ1-4; TRBD1 is a possible D gene (5 bases). The CDR3 totals 16 residues. V lost 2 bases and J lost 0, with 10 bases in between. Germline values: CDR1 MNHEY, CDR2 SVGAGI. The CDR3 here is CASSYGDGATNEKLFF. CDR3 coding DNA: TGTGCCAGCAGTTACGGGGACGGGGCAACTAATGAAAAACTGTTTTTT.

This chain connects TRBV29-1 to TRBJ2-1; D is unclear. The V end was cut by 3 bases, the J end by 1 base, with 10 bases between. Germline V gene sequence: CDR1 SQVTM, CDR2 ANQGSEA. The CDR3 totals 14 residues. The CDR3 region is CSVEQPASYNEQFF. The CDR3 bases are TGCAGCGTTGAGCAGCCCGCGTCCTACAATGAGCAGTTCTTC.

The chain carries TRBV6-1 and TRBJ1-2, with 7 bases matching TRBD1. The CDR3 sequence is 12 residues long. Germline CDR1 and CDR2: MNHNS and SASEGT. Trimming removed 5 bases from V and 8 bases from J; junction bases left unmatched: 5. The CDR3 sequence is CASSPRQGGYTF. The CDR3 DNA reads TGTGCCAGCAGTCCCCGACAGGGAGGCTACACCTTC.

This clonotype appeared a few times. V usage is TRBV3-1 and J usage is TRBJ2-5; possible D gene TRBD2, 6 bases. Looked up from germline, CDR1 is LGHDT and CDR2 is YNNKEL (reference sequence). Trimming stripped 4 bases from V and 4 bases from J, with 13 bases between. This CDR3 comprises 14 residues. CDR3 region: CASSPTGTGETQYF. CDR3 DNA sequence: TGTGCCAGCAGCCCGACCGGGACTGGAGAGACCCAGTACTTC.

This chain joins TRBV20-1 and TRBJ2-1, with 7 bases fitting TRBD2. This CDR3 region has 14 residues. Looked up from germline, CDR1 is DFQATT and CDR2 is SNEGSKA (reference sequence). The V segment lost 3 bases and the J segment 10 bases; nucleotides outside the gene matches: 12. CDR3 DNA: TGCAGTGCTAGCCACGTCCGGGAGGTTCGAGAGCAGTTCTTC. This translates into CSASHVREVREQFF.

The chain recombines TRBV5-1 with TRBJ2-5; 8 bases are a match to TRBD1. The V gene's germline CDR1 is SGHRS and CDR2 YFSETQ. This CDR3 contains 16 residues. The V gene end was trimmed by 0 bases and the J gene end by 3 bases; junction bases not matched to a gene: 7. CDR3 nucleotide sequence: TGCGCCAGCAGCTTGGCCGACGGACAGGGCGAAGAGACCCAGTACTTC. Its translation is CASSLADGQGEETQYF.

This sequence joins TRBV20-1 and TRBJ2-1; the D gene is possibly TRBD2 (5 bases). Germline loops: CDR1 DFQATT, CDR2 SNEGSKA (reference sequence). The CDR3 is 15 amino acids. V lost 0 bases to trimming and J lost 9 bases, with 18 bases between them. The CDR3 coding sequence is TGCAGTGCTAGAGATCCCCTAGCCACGATAGGTGAGCAGTTCTTC. This codes for CSARDPLATIGEQFF.

This clonotype was observed a handful of times. The chain links TRBV7-2 to TRBJ2-1, with D hard to call. Trimming removed 1 base at V and 0 bases at J, with 10 bases between. The CDR3 runs 16 residues. The germline V gene encodes CDR1 SGHTA and CDR2 FQGNSA. The CDR3 reads CASSLGSSLSYNEQFF. The CDR3 nucleotides are TGTGCCAGCAGCTTAGGGAGCTCCCTCTCCTACAATGAGCAGTTCTTC. Based on the CDR3 plus reference TRBV7-2 and TRBJ2-1, the full variable domain is GAGVSQSPSNKVTEKGKDVELRCDPISGHTALYWYRQSLGQGLEFLIYFQGNSAPDKSGLPSDRFSAERTGGSVSTLTIQRTQQEDSAVYLCASSLGSSLSYNEQFFGPGTRLTVL.

This clonotype was observed a handful of times. This chain connects TRBV7-9 to TRBJ2-4, with 11 bases that match TRBD2. The DNA end lines up better with TRBJ2-7; the J call may be wrong. The length of the CDR3 is 15 residues. Germline V gives CDR1 SEHNR, CDR2 FQNEAQ (reference sequence). The CDR3 reads CASSSPSGRHYEQYF. CDR3 coding DNA: TGTGCCAGCAGCTCCCCTAGCGGGAGGCACTACGAGCAGTACTTC.

This rearrangement joins TRBV7-9 to TRBJ2-1, with D possibly being TRBD2 (5 bases). Trimming stripped 7 bases from V and 9 bases from J, with 16 bases between. CDR1 SEHNR and CDR2 FQNEAQ come from the germline V gene (reference sequence). This CDR3 has 13 amino acids. CDR3 sequence: CASIRVGVSEQFF. The CDR3 DNA sequence: TGTGCCAGCATCCGGGTGGGAGTATCTGAGCAGTTCTTC.

The chain links TRBV28 to TRBJ1-1, with 7 nucleotides matching TRBD1. Germline V gene data show CDR1 as MDHEN and CDR2 as SYDVKM. Unmatched junction bases numbered 7, after V lost 5 bases and J lost 4 bases. The CDR3 consists of 14 residues. CDR3 in amino acids: CASSQGGFGTEAFF. CDR3 nucleotide sequence: TGTGCCAGCAGTCAGGGGGGATTCGGCACTGAAGCTTTCTTT.

In this sample, this clonotype turned up a few times. The V gene is TRBV29-1, the J gene TRBJ2-7; TRBD2 matches at 7 bases. V lost 2 bases, J lost 2 bases, and 6 bases stayed unmatched. Germline CDR1 reads SQVTM; CDR2 reads ANQGSEA. CDR3 size: 14 residues. The CDR3 here is CSVERGDGAYEQYF. CDR3 nucleotide sequence: TGCAGCGTTGAACGGGGGGACGGAGCCTACGAGCAGTACTTC.

The V and J genes are TRBV15 and TRBJ1-2, with 9 bases fitting TRBD1. From germline, CDR1 is LNHNV and CDR2 YYDKDF (reference sequence). The CDR3 is 15 amino acids. V dropped 1 base and J dropped 2; count of bases not matched to a gene: 2. The DNA for the CDR3 is TGTGCCACCAGCAGAGGGGACAGGGTAAACTATGGCTACACCTTC. It encodes CATSRGDRVNYGYTF.